The clone carrying this T cell receptor beta chain came up once. The sample comes from a study of cytomegalovirus exposure and HLA in healthy donors. V was clipped by 6 bases and J by 4 bases; unmatched bases: 7. CDR3 length: 14 amino acids. Germline V gene lookup returns CDR1 MNHEY and CDR2 SVGAGI. TCRdb's table, derived via immunoSEQ multiplex PCR, lists solely in-frame clones and lacks some. The repertoire holds roughly 300,000 clones, with about nine tenths as singletons. This sequence was found in a woman aged 18-30 years in good health and CMV-seronegative. Sequenced material: PBMCs. The chain carries TRBV6-5 and TRBJ2-7, with TRBD1 matching 9 bases. As DNA, the CDR3 is TGTGCCAGCAGCCTACTTGGACAGGGGTACGAGCAGTACTTC. Its protein product is CASSLLGQGYEQYF.